This T cell receptor beta chain was recovered during a study of blood T cell repertoires in COVID-19. As for the study in general: In each case, the material was cDNA or gDNA derived from T cells, B-cell-depleted T cells, or PBMCs.

The CDR3 runs to 15 residues. The germline V gene has CDR1 MDHEN and CDR2 SYDVKM. Trimming cost V 4 bases and J 8 bases; bases outside gene matches: 8. In the original analysis: The authors estimated nucleated cell counts from reference gene primer amplification. Generated by immunoSEQ multiplex PCR, the TCRdb table keeps only in-frame clones and is missing some. The V and J calls and clone size come from that table; D and trimming were worked out from the DNA. The table lists some 340,000 clones, around 87% of them singletons. The sequence was collected from a woman younger than 45 who had recovered from COVID-19. The chain couples TRBV28 to TRBJ1-4, with TRBD1 identical over 9 bases. The specimen was PBMCs or T cells enriched from blood (not recorded which). The CDR3 nucleotides are TGTGCCAGCAGTTCCCCCGGGACAGGGAGCGAAAAACTGTTTTTT. Encoded protein: CASSSPGTGSEKLFF.